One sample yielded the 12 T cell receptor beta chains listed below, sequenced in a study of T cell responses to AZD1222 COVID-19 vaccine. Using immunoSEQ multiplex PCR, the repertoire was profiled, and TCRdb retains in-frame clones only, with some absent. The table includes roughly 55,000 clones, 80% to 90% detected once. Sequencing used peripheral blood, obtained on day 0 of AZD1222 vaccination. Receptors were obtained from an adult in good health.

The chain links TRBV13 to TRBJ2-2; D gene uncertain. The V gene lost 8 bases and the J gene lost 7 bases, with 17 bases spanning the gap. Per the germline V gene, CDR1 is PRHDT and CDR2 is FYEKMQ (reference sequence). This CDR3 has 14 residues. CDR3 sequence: CASARVKERGELFF. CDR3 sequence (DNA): TGTGCCAGCGCCCGGGTCAAGGAACGCGGGGAGCTGTTTTTT.

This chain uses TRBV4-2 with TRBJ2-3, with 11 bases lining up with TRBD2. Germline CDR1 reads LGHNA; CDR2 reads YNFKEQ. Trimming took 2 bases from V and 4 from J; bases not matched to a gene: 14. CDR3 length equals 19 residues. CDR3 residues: CASSQTLAGGPRMADTQYF. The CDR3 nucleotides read TGTGCCAGCAGCCAAACCTTAGCGGGAGGGCCGAGGATGGCAGATACGCAGTATTTT.

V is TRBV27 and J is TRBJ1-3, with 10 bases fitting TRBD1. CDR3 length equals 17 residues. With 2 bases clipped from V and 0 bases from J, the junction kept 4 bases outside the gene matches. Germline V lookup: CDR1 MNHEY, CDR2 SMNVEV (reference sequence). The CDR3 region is CASSLMGQGFSGNTIYF. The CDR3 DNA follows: TGTGCCAGCAGTTTAATGGGACAGGGGTTCTCTGGAAACACCATATATTTT.

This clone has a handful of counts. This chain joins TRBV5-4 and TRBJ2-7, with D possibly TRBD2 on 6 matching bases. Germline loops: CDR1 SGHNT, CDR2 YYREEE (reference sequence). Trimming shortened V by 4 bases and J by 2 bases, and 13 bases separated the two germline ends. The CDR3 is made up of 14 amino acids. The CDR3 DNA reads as TGTGCCAGCAGCCAGGACCGGAGGGCCTACGAGCAGTACTTC. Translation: CASSQDRRAYEQYF.

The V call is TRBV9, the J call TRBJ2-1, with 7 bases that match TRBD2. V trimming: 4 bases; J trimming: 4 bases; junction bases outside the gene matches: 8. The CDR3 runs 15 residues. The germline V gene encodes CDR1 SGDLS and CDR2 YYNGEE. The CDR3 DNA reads TGTGCCAGCAGCCAAGCTAGCGGCCTATACAATGAGCAGTTCTTC. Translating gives CASSQASGLYNEQFF.

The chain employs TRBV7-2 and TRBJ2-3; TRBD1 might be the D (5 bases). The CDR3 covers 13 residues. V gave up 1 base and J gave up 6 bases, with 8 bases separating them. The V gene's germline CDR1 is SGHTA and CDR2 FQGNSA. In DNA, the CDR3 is TGTGCCAGCAGCTTAGTGGGGCTGGATACGCAGTATTTT. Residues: CASSLVGLDTQYF.

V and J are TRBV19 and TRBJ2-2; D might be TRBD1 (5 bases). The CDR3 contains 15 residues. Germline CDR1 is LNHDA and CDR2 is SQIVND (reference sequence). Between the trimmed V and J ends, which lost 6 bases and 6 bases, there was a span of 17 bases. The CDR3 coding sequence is TGTGCCAGTAGGGACCGGCAGGGCCGGGCCGGGGAGCTGTTTTTT. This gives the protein CASRDRQGRAGELFF.

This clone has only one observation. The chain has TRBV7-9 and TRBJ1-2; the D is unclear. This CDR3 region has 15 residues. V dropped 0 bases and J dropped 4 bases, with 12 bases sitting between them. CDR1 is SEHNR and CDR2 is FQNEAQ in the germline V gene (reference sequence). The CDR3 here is CASSLAMAGSYGYTF. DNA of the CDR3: TGTGCCAGCAGCTTAGCGATGGCAGGTTCCTATGGCTACACCTTC. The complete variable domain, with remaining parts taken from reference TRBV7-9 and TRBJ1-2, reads DTGVSQNPRHKITKRGQNVTFRCDPISEHNRLYWYRQTLGQGPEFLTYFQNEAQLEKSRLLSDRFSAERPKGSFSTLEIQRTEQGDSAMYLCASSLAMAGSYGYTFGSGTRLTVV.

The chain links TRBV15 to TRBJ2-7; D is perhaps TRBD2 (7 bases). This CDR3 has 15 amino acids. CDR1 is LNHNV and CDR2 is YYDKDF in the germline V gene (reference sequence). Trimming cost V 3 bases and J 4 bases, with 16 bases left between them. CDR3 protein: CATSRGGGSAYEQYF. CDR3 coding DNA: TGTGCCACCAGCAGGGGGGGCGGGAGTGCGTACGAGCAGTACTTC.

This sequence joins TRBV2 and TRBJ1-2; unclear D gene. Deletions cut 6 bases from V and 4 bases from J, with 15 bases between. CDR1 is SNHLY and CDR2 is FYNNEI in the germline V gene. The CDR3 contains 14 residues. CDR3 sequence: CASRTLGLSYGYTF. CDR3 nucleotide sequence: TGTGCCAGCAGGACTCTGGGGTTATCCTATGGCTACACCTTC. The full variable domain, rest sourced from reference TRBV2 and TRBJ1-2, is EPEVTQTPSHQVTQMGQEVILRCVPISNHLYFYWYRQILGQKVEFLVSFYNNEISEKSEIFDDQFSVERPDGSNFTLKIRSTKLEDSAMYFCASRTLGLSYGYTFGSGTRLTVV.

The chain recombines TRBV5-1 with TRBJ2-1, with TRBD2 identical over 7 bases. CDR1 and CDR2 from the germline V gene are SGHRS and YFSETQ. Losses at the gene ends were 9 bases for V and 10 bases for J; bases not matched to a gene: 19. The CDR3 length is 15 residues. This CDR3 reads CATSPGGTTPGEQFF. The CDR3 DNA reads TGCGCCACCTCCCCCGGGGGGACTACGCCGGGGGAGCAGTTCTTC.

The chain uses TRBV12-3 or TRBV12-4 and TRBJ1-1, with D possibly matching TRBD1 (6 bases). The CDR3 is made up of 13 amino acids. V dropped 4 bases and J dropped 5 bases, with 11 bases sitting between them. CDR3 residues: CASSSRGRTEAFF. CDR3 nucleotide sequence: TGTGCCAGCAGTTCGAGGGGGAGGACTGAAGCTTTCTTT.